The 27 T cell receptor beta chains given below trace back to one sample, sequenced in a study of blood T cell repertoires in COVID-19. Profiled with immunoSEQ multiplex PCR; TCRdb holds only in-frame clones, not every one. The sample lists approximately 480,000 clones, 87% occurring once. The specimen was PBMCs or T cells enriched from blood (not recorded which). The receptors derive from a woman aged 18-29 years who had recovered from COVID-19.

The rearrangement links TRBV28 to TRBJ2-5, with TRBD1 matching 9 bases. Germline loops: CDR1 MDHEN, CDR2 SYDVKM. The V segment lost 6 bases and the J segment 4 bases; nucleotides outside the gene matches: 6. The CDR3 has 14 amino acids. The DNA of the CDR3 is TGTGCCAGCAGCTCCGGGACAGGGCCAGAGACCCAGTACTTC. It is translated as CASSSGTGPETQYF.

The chain combines TRBV29-1 with TRBJ1-1, with D tentatively TRBD1 (6 bases). The CDR3 has 13 residues. Trimming took off 6 bases at V and 0 bases at J, with 11 bases between the two ends. The germline V gene encodes CDR1 SQVTM and CDR2 ANQGSEA. The CDR3 nucleotides read TGCAGCGTCTCAGGGGTGTTGAACACTGAAGCTTTCTTT. It is translated as CSVSGVLNTEAFF.

The chain is built from TRBV5-1 and TRBJ1-1; the D gene is possibly TRBD1 (5 bases). The CDR3 is 14 amino acids. Germline values: CDR1 SGHRS, CDR2 YFSETQ. V was shortened by 0 bases and J by 1 base, with 7 bases between the two germline ends. This chain's CDR3 is CASSLGGPNTEAFF. The CDR3 bases are TGCGCCAGCAGCTTGGGGGGCCCGAACACTGAAGCTTTCTTT.

The chain joins TRBV5-1 to TRBJ1-2, with 12 nucleotides matching TRBD1. From germline, CDR1 is SGHRS and CDR2 YFSETQ. The CDR3 totals 16 residues. The V segment lost 3 bases and the J segment 4 bases; nucleotides outside the gene matches: 7. CDR3 region: CASSSGGTGGGYGYTF. The CDR3 nucleotides are TGCGCCAGCAGCTCCGGCGGGACAGGGGGCGGCTATGGCTACACCTTC. Together with reference TRBV5-1 and TRBJ1-2, the CDR3 gives the full variable domain: KAGVTQTPRYLIKTRGQQVTLSCSPISGHRSVSWYQQTPGQGLQFLFEYFSETQRNKGNFPGRFSGRQFSNSRSEMNVSTLELGDSALYLCASSSGGTGGGYGYTFGSGTRLTVV.

The chain links TRBV30 to TRBJ1-2, with TRBD1 as a possible D gene (5 bases). V shed 5 bases and J shed 2 bases, with 15 bases lying between them. The CDR3 length is 14 residues. Per germline, CDR1 GTSNPN and CDR2 SVGIG (reference sequence). CDR3 in DNA: TGTGCCTGGGGCCAGGGCATAGGGAACTATGGCTACACCTTC. This translates into CAWGQGIGNYGYTF.

The rearrangement links TRBV7-3 to TRBJ2-2; 8 nucleotides line up with TRBD2. The CDR3 length is 17 residues. Trimming took 2 bases from V and 0 from J; bases not matched to a gene: 5. Germline V lookup: CDR1 SGHTA, CDR2 FQGTGA. The CDR3 loop reads CASSLFSSGANTGELFF. CDR3 DNA sequence: TGTGCCAGCAGCTTATTCAGTAGCGGGGCGAACACCGGGGAGCTGTTTTTT.

V and J are TRBV19 and TRBJ2-5; 9 bases fit TRBD1. There are 16 residues in the CDR3. The germline V gene has CDR1 LNHDA and CDR2 SQIVND (reference sequence). J gave up 1 base and V 3 bases, and 6 bases lay outside the gene matches. CDR3: CASSIMDRGFQETQYF. The CDR3 bases are TGTGCCAGTAGTATTATGGACAGGGGCTTCCAAGAGACCCAGTACTTC.

This chain joins TRBV15 and TRBJ1-4; no definite D call. The germline V gene encodes CDR1 LNHNV and CDR2 YYDKDF (reference sequence). The CDR3 covers 15 residues. Deletions cut 3 bases from V and 6 bases from J, with 14 bases between. CDR3 bases: TGTGCCACCAGCAGCCGTGGGCGGGTTGATGAAAAACTGTTTTTT. It translates to CATSSRGRVDEKLFF.

J is TRBJ1-3 and V is TRBV12-5; TRBD1 might be the D (5 bases). CDR3 length equals 15 residues. Trimming pared 1 base from V and 0 bases from J, leaving 7 bases between. Germline V CDR1 and CDR2: LGHNT, FRNRAP. Here the CDR3 reads CASGLGQSSGNTIYF. The CDR3 DNA reads as TGTGCTAGTGGTTTGGGACAGAGCTCTGGAAACACCATATATTTT.

The V gene is TRBV7-9, the J gene TRBJ1-2; no firm D call. This CDR3 has 13 residues. V gave up 2 bases and J gave up 6 bases, with 10 bases separating them. Germline V gene lookup returns CDR1 SEHNR and CDR2 FQNEAQ (reference sequence). The CDR3 nucleotides read TGTGCCAGCAGCTTAAGGGAGGCTGATGGCTACACCTTC. This codes for CASSLREADGYTF. The whole variable domain, remainder taken from reference TRBV7-9 and TRBJ1-2, is DTGVSQNPRHKITKRGQNVTFRCDPISEHNRLYWYRQTLGQGPEFLTYFQNEAQLEKSRLLSDRFSAERPKGSFSTLEIQRTEQGDSAMYLCASSLREADGYTFGSGTRLTVV.

This chain links TRBV4-2 with TRBJ2-7; possibly TRBD1 for D (5 bases). V lost 1 base and J 6 bases, leaving 7 bases between the germline ends. Germline CDR1 and CDR2: LGHNA and YNFKEQ. There are 12 residues in the CDR3. Written as DNA, the CDR3 is TGTGCCAGCAGCCAAGGGCAGGGCGAGCAGTACTTC. As protein: CASSQGQGEQYF.

The chain is built from TRBV2 and TRBJ2-7, with unresolved D. Per germline, CDR1 SNHLY and CDR2 FYNNEI. The V end was cut by 6 bases, the J end by 3 bases, with 15 bases between. CDR3 length equals 14 residues. The CDR3 DNA reads as TGTGCCAGCAGCGTTCAAGTCCTAGGCTACGAGCAGTACTTC. It translates to CASSVQVLGYEQYF.

In the case of this clone: Other DNA sequences in this sample translate to the same CDR3. This rearrangement joins TRBV2 to TRBJ2-7; no reliable D call. The germline V gene encodes CDR1 SNHLY and CDR2 FYNNEI. V was clipped by 3 bases and J by 1 base, with 4 bases between them. The CDR3 runs 12 residues. This chain's CDR3 is CASSDRSYEQYF. DNA for the CDR3: TGTGCCAGCAGTGACAGGTCCTACGAGCAGTACTTC.

The rearrangement links TRBV5-1 to TRBJ1-2; TRBD1 might be the D (5 bases). This CDR3 is built from 13 residues. The V gene lost 0 bases and the J gene lost 4 bases, with 7 bases spanning the gap. CDR1 SGHRS and CDR2 YFSETQ come from the germline V gene. CDR3 nucleotides: TGCGCCAGCAGCTTGGAAGACAGCTATGGCTACACCTTC. The encoded protein is CASSLEDSYGYTF.

This clone was observed once. CDR3: CAIRQTGPSYEQYF. Here the CDR3 DNA reads TGTGCCATCAGGCAGACAGGGCCAAGCTACGAGCAGTACTTC. V usage is TRBV10-3 and J usage is TRBJ2-7, with 7 bases matching TRBD1. J was trimmed by 3 bases and V by 6 bases; bases with no gene match: 8. CDR3 length equals 14 residues. The germline CDR1 and CDR2 sequences are ENHRY and SYGVKD.

The rearrangement joins TRBV5-8 to TRBJ2-7; D remains ambiguous. From germline, CDR1 is SGHTS and CDR2 YDEGEE. The CDR3 is 13 residues long. V lost 6 bases to trimming and J lost 6 bases, with 16 bases between them. CDR3 sequence (DNA): TGTGCCAGCACTAGGCTGGTATCCCGCGAGCAGTACTTC. Its protein is CASTRLVSREQYF.

Written as DNA, the CDR3 is TGTGCCAGCAGTTCGACGATAGGAGGGACCCAGTACTTC. Amino acid sequence: CASSSTIGGTQYF. The chain joins TRBV6-5 to TRBJ2-5; perhaps TRBD2 as D (5 bases). V was cut by 4 bases and J by 7 bases, with 13 bases left in between. The CDR3 is 13 residues long. Germline V gene data show CDR1 as MNHEY and CDR2 as SVGAGI.

V is TRBV6-2 or TRBV6-3 and J is TRBJ2-7; D possibly corresponds to TRBD2 (6 bases). The V gene's germline CDR1 is MNHEY and CDR2 SVGEGT. This CDR3 is 13 amino acids long. V was cut by 2 bases and J by 7 bases, with 12 bases left in between. The CDR3 sequence: CASSYDGRREQYF. The CDR3 DNA sequence: TGTGCCAGCAGTTACGACGGGAGACGGGAGCAGTACTTC.

The V call is TRBV10-1, the J call TRBJ2-7; D is perhaps TRBD1 (6 bases). Germline loops: CDR1 WNHNN, CDR2 SYGVQD (reference sequence). The CDR3 runs 15 residues. V was trimmed by 8 bases and J by 2 bases, leaving 19 bases between them. As DNA, the CDR3 is TGCGCCAGCTCTCCCGACAGGAGGCCGACCTACGAGCAGTACTTC. It codes for CASSPDRRPTYEQYF.

This clone was counted between two and nine times. This chain joins TRBV2 and TRBJ2-7; no definite D call. Germline V lookup: CDR1 SNHLY, CDR2 FYNNEI. The V gene lost 3 bases and the J gene lost 10 bases, with 16 bases spanning the gap. CDR3 length: 13 residues. The CDR3 loop is CASSDGERLDQYF. CDR3 in DNA: TGTGCCAGCAGTGATGGAGAAAGGCTCGATCAGTACTTC.

This clone has just one count. This chain joins TRBV11-3 and TRBJ1-1; the match to TRBD1 covers 8 bases. Germline V lookup: CDR1 SGHNT, CDR2 YENEEA. CDR3 size: 13 residues. With 5 bases clipped from V and 3 bases from J, the junction kept 2 bases outside the gene matches. CDR3 protein: CASSRTGYTEAFF. The CDR3 DNA reads as TGTGCCAGCAGCCGGACAGGGTACACTGAAGCTTTCTTT.

The V call is TRBV5-8, the J call TRBJ2-1; D is unresolved. The V and J ends lost 3 bases and 0 bases respectively, with 19 bases between them. CDR3 length: 18 residues. Germline V gene lookup returns CDR1 SGHTS and CDR2 YDEGEE. This chain's CDR3 is CASSSSTHAQSSYNEQFF. The CDR3 region has the DNA TGTGCCAGCAGCTCCTCCACGCATGCGCAAAGCTCCTACAATGAGCAGTTCTTC.

The V call is TRBV6-5, the J call TRBJ2-7; 7 positions match TRBD1. Germline values: CDR1 MNHEY, CDR2 SVGAGI. CDR3 length: 14 amino acids. J gave up 1 base and V 7 bases, and 7 bases lay outside the gene matches. For the CDR3, the DNA is TGTGCCAGCACTGGACAGGTAGGATCCTACGAGCAGTACTTC. It specifies CASTGQVGSYEQYF.

This clone has only one observation. The genes are TRBV12-5 and TRBJ2-7; TRBD1 agrees at 7 bases. The CDR3 length is 15 residues. Germline CDR1 reads LGHNT; CDR2 reads FRNRAP. After removal of 1 base from V and 7 bases from J, the junction contained 10 bases not matched to a gene. The CDR3 loop reads CASGLAGQPPLEQYF. The DNA for the CDR3 is TGTGCTAGTGGTTTGGCGGGACAGCCGCCTTTGGAGCAGTACTTC.

The chain has TRBV7-2 and TRBJ2-1, with 10 bases lining up with TRBD1. J gave up 8 bases and V 5 bases, and 6 bases lay outside the gene matches. Germline V gene sequence: CDR1 SGHTA, CDR2 FQGNSA. This CDR3 is 14 amino acids long. The CDR3 spells CASSTRQGADEQFF. The CDR3 DNA reads TGTGCCAGCAGCACCCGACAGGGGGCGGATGAGCAGTTCTTC.

The J gene is TRBJ1-5, the V gene TRBV24-1; D unresolved. The V end was cut by 5 bases, the J end by 2 bases, with 18 bases between. Looked up from germline, CDR1 is KGHDR and CDR2 is SFDVKD. This CDR3 is built from 17 residues. CDR3 residues: CATSVGPPQMGNQPQHF. Written as DNA, the CDR3 is TGTGCCACCAGTGTTGGGCCCCCCCAGATGGGCAATCAGCCCCAGCATTTT.

The gene calls are TRBV2 and TRBJ2-5, with 9 bases identical to TRBD2. This CDR3 has 15 amino acids. Germline CDR1 SNHLY, CDR2 FYNNEI. The J segment lost 4 bases and the V segment lost 6 bases, leaving 9 bases of the junction unmatched. The CDR3 loop is CASRRAGGDPETQYF. The CDR3 coding sequence is TGTGCCAGCAGGCGTGCGGGGGGGGACCCAGAGACCCAGTACTTC. Supplemented by reference TRBV2 and TRBJ2-5, the full variable domain reads EPEVTQTPSHQVTQMGQEVILRCVPISNHLYFYWYRQILGQKVEFLVSFYNNEISEKSEIFDDQFSVERPDGSNFTLKIRSTKLEDSAMYFCASRRAGGDPETQYFGPGTRLLVL.